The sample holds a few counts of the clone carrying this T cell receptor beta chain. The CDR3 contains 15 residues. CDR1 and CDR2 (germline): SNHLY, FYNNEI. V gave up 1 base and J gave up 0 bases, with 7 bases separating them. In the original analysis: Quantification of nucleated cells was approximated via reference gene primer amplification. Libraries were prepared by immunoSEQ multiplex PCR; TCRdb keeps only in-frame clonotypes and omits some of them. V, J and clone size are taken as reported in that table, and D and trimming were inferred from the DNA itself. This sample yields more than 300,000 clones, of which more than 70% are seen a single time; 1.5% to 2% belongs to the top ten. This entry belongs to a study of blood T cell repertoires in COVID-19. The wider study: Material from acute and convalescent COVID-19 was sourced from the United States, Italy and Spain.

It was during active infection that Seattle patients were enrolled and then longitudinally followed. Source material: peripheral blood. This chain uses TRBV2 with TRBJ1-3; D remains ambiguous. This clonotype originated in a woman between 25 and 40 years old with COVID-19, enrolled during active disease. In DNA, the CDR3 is TGTGCCAGCAGTGAAGTGGAGAACTCTGGAAACACCATATATTTT. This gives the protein CASSEVENSGNTIYF.